This T cell receptor (beta chain) originates from a study of spatial heterogeneity in lung cancer (dated by TCRdb to about 2019). About the study as a whole: The donors were fewer than 90 patients from the lung TRACERx cohort who had early-stage, untreated non-small cell lung cancer. Follow-up PBMC samples were sequenced whenever available, with a median time to follow-up of about 24 months after resection. Beta-chain transcripts were consistently detected in greater numbers than alpha-chain transcripts, which likely reflects a higher abundance of beta-chain transcripts. In the raw uncorrected reads, each unique combination of TCR and UMI appeared more than ten times on average. TCR alpha and beta repertoires were quantitatively compared across multiple tumor regions, matched nontumor lung and blood in non-small cell lung cancer. TCR repertoire features were related to nonsynonymous mutation counts determined by whole-exome sequencing of tumor tissue. Both alpha and beta chains were TCR-sequenced in samples taken at surgery, namely 220 tumor regions, around 70 matched nontumor lung samples and over 55 PBMC samples. General study outcomes and caveats: Confirming at a functional level the hypothesis that regional TCRs recognize regional mutations was considered to require additional single-cell paired TCR alpha and beta sequencing. Ubiquitous expanded tumor TCRs were found in blood more often at tumor resection than at routine follow-up. Comparisons of baseline and follow-up blood repertoires included only approximately 14 patients.

Worth noting for this clonotype: Its antigen has not been determined. The record has no base qualities; no much larger clone is one base away.

Trimming costs V 6 bases and J 1 base, and their ends lie 11 bases apart. CDR1 SQVTM and CDR2 ANQGSEA are derived from the germline V gene. The CDR3, cysteine through phenylalanine, is 13 amino acids long. Only the CDR3 portion is preserved as DNA: 39 bases, with reading frame beginning at the first base. The sample's time point label is to be understood as: blood at routine non-recurrence follow-up after resection. For TCR sequencing, whole RNA was extracted from tumor and nontumor lung tissue, or from cryopreserved PBMC samples, and no cell sorting was done. Patients were selected for TCR sequencing only if sufficient RNA was available from at least two tumor regions. The library was made by 5' RACE. Sequencer: NextSeq 500. The TCR library protocol attached a unique molecular identifier to each TCR cDNA molecule to allow correction of PCR and sequencing errors. The study's processing was this. Decombinator tools were used for TCR identification, UMI-based error correction and CDR3 extraction. TCRs above a frequency of 2 per 1,000, corresponding to the top 1% of the tumor frequency distribution, were defined as expanded. Renyi diversity was computed with the R vegan package after each repertoire had been subsampled 100 times to 5,000 TCRs. CDR3 similarity networks were built from amino acid triplet string-kernel similarity, with CDR3s being connected when pairwise similarity was above 0.82. TCRdb's own reprocessing of the public reads used fastp at Q25 and MiXCR and kept productive beta chains. One record per CDR3 amino acid sequence lists the most common genes and DNA. TCRdb's processing, not the study's, gives the V and J calls here. The sample table contains some 110,000 distinct CDR3 sequences; only one count was recorded for 12% of them. Together, the top ten hold roughly 15% of the sample.

The V and J segments used are TRBV29-1 and TRBJ2-3; the D match is possibly TRBD1 or TRBD2, with 6 bases aligned in each. The source was PBMCs, collected at follow-up. The sequence derives from a male donor with early-stage non-small cell lung cancer. The nucleotide sequence is TGCAGCGTGGAAAGGGGGGGCACAGATACGCAGTATTTT. It translates as CSVERGGTDTQYF.